The TCR beta chain under discussion was sequenced for a study of monozygotic twins with inflammatory bowel disease (dated by TCRdb to about 2019). For the wider study: The complete study included around 30 monozygotic twin pairs: 19 IBD-discordant Danish pairs and nine German pairs, of which four were IBD-concordant and five were IBD-discordant. Within discordant pairs, disease-associated traits were sought mainly by comparing IBD patients with their genetically identical healthy co-twins. Each individual had, on average, about 151 000 unique TCRalpha sequences and 181 000 unique TCRbeta sequences available for analysis. Results the study describes overall, beyond this receptor: Differing immunosuppressive treatments among patients may have added background noise and inter-individual variability to the repertoires. The results gave no support for a single strong signal or clonotype linked to IBD. Measured by the inverse Simpson index, TCRbeta repertoire diversity was lower in IBD patients than in their healthy co-twins. Distinction between different T cell subtypes could not be achieved in the analysis. Compared with healthy twins, IBD patients shared fewer clonotypes with other individuals, and the difference was most pronounced in patients with signs of disease activity. Repertoire similarity did not differ between concordant and discordant twins, possibly due to limited statistical power.

From each donor, an approximately 2.3 ml peripheral blood sample was collected into PAXgene tubes and kept at -80 degrees C. Total RNA was isolated from whole blood with the PAXgene blood miRNA kit on an automated QIAcube, without T cell sorting. Peripheral blood from monozygotic twin pairs who were concordant or discordant for inflammatory bowel disease underwent deep TCRalpha and TCRbeta repertoire profiling using unique molecular barcoding. Smoking habits were recorded for all twin pairs, with individuals classified as current, former or never smokers. Receptor amplification or capture employed 5' RACE. Preparation of each TCR library used around 3.5 ug of total RNA. For each sample, cDNA synthesis was carried out in eight separate reactions using SMARTScribe reverse transcriptase. During cDNA synthesis, unique molecular identifiers containing a 6-nucleotide sample barcode were introduced by template switching. TCRalpha and TCRbeta cDNA was amplified in two nested PCRs of 16 and 9 cycles, and bead purification was carried out after each PCR. Before amplification, the cDNA was both treated with uracil DNA-glycosylase and purified with the QIAquick PCR purification kit. The second PCR was the step at which Illumina TruSeq-compatible adapters and sample-specific barcodes were added. Library quality and concentration were checked on TapeStation and Qubit, and libraries were pooled at around 4.7 ng each. Sequencing of the pooled libraries was done on an Illumina HiSeq2500 single-index Rapid Run using custom sequencing primers and 2 x 100 bp reads. From the authors' description of their analysis: UMI-based consensus assembly with MiGEC version 1.2.6 was used to correct PCR and sequencing errors. MiXCR version 2.1.1 was used to carry out V(D)J alignment, clonotype assembly and CDR3 extraction. To normalise gene usage, clonotype sharing and MAIT/NKT TCR abundance, the top 1000, 10 000 and 20 000 clonotypes in each sample were analysed. Diversity was computed as the inverse Simpson index with the vegan R package after downsampling to 27 000 UMIs. Paired Mann-Whitney U tests were applied to discordant twin pairs, and Benjamini-Hochberg correction was used for multiple testing. Once TCRdb had reprocessed the reads, it stored one entry per CDR3 protein sequence and supplied no DNA. The V and J calls were not made by the authors but by TCRdb's processing. The sample's clone listing holds 200,000 to 250,000 distinct CDR3 sequences. Approximately 1.6% of the sample is taken by the ten largest.

On this clonotype itself: Which antigen it targets is not known.

There are 14 amino acids in the CDR3, from cysteine to phenylalanine inclusive. DNA is not on record. The germline V gene (reference sequence) specifies SGHNT as CDR1 and YYREEE as CDR2. Here the chain combines TRBV5-4 and TRBJ2-3; the TRBD1 assignment by TCRdb is unverifiable without DNA. Sequenced input: blood. The source of this sequence is a human donor with ulcerative colitis or Crohn's disease, or a healthy co-twin of an affected twin (not recorded which). The CDR3: CASSPRQGGDTQYF.